This TCR beta chain was profiled in a study of blood T cell repertoires in COVID-19 (dated by TCRdb to 2018 to 2021). General notes on the study: Collaborator samples came from the United States, Italy and Spain and covered acute and convalescent phases of COVID-19. The dataset comprised deeply sampled blood TCRbeta repertoires from subjects exposed to, actively infected with, or recovered from COVID-19. A de-identified subject ID, COVID-19 status, age in years and sex were almost always included in the sample metadata. The material from the prospective study consisted of cDNA or gDNA derived from T cells, B-cell-depleted T cells, or PBMCs. Where available, HLA class I and class II types were obtained from metadata supplied by the sample provider rather than from assay-based typing. A freely available public database, intended as a resource for researchers studying the immune response to SARS-CoV-2, is where the repertoires were released. Samples were obtained from the ongoing ImmuneRACE study (first 160 participants) and from some 1,200 subjects provided by 6 global collaborators. Overall results and qualifications from the work: How much clinical and demographic metadata was included differed by source and by participant, and the metadata was provided uncurated.

The immunoSEQ Assay, a bias-controlled multiplex PCR, was used to amplify TCRbeta CDR3 regions from genomic DNA. The paper's data handling went like this. The number of nucleated cells in each sample was estimated by amplification of reference gene primers within the assay. To quantify the absolute abundance of each unique TCRbeta CDR3 rearrangement, sequence reads were collapsed and filtered. For each sample, productive Simpson clonality was calculated as the square root of Simpson's diversity index across productive rearrangements. In its TCRdb copy, this immuneACCESS table keeps in-frame sequences only and misses some clones. Where compared with another copy, unresolved V genes explain less than half of these, and the others have no known cause. That table is the source of V, J and clone size, and D and trimming were worked out from the DNA. Here the sample has about 230,000 clones; 70% to 85% occur a single time. More than 1.2% of the sample rests with the top ten.

A second Seattle source provided samples from volunteer blood donors who had recovered from COVID-19. Collaborating institutions collected whole blood in K2EDTA tubes following their own protocols. For TCRbeta analysis, collaborators shipped samples as frozen whole blood, isolated PBMCs, or DNA extracted from either of those sample types. With respect to this clone: Its antigen remains unidentified. No base quality values were provided; no much bigger clone lies one nucleotide off.

Sequences LNHDA (CDR1) and SQIVND (CDR2) are obtained from the germline V gene (reference sequence). The CDR3, cysteine through phenylalanine, is 13 amino acids long. The CDR3 DNA has 39 bases and is translated from base 1. Cut back by 0 bases and 4 bases, the V and J ends lie 6 bases apart. What was sequenced was peripheral blood. The origin of this receptor is a woman between 35 and 50 years old who had recovered from COVID-19. The chain is made from TRBV19 and TRBJ1-2; no D gene call is confident. In nucleotides, the sequence is TGTGCCAGTAGTATAGAGGGCCTCTATGGCTACACCTTC. It encodes CASSIEGLYGYTF.